This T cell receptor beta chain was profiled in a study of human thymus T cells. Study-level findings and limits: Related reports documented highly overlapping thymic repertoires among unrelated individuals. Use of V and J genes seemed skewed within the thymic and blood repertoires.

This table comes from immunoSEQ multiplex PCR, and its TCRdb copy is limited to in-frame clones, with some not included. The sample contains 55,000 to 85,000 clones, roughly 94% of which appear only once. Resections were taken during corrective heart surgery, and the thymus tissue came from these. Donor material was obtained from healthy Finnish infants undergoing corrective surgery for congenital heart defects. About this clone: What it binds is not known.

The V end was cut by 5 bases, the J end by 0 bases, with 12 bases between. CDR1 is LGHNA and CDR2 is YSLEER in the germline V gene. The CDR3 is 15 residues long. This sequence was found in a girl less than two years old with a congenital heart defect but otherwise immunologically healthy. The genes are TRBV4-3 and TRBJ2-3; D is possibly TRBD2 (7 bases). The sample taken for sequencing was thymus tissue. The CDR3 reads CASSSGGPSTDTQYF. DNA for the CDR3: TGCGCCAGCAGCTCCGGGGGGCCTAGCACAGATACGCAGTATTTT.